Presented here are 13 T cell receptor beta chains from one specimen sequenced in a study of blood T cell repertoires in COVID-19. Generated by immunoSEQ multiplex PCR, the TCRdb table keeps only in-frame clones and is missing some. The sample shows approximately 150,000 clones, less than 85% of them seen only once. The specimen sequenced was peripheral blood. The receptors shown here come from a woman of 80 years or more with acute or convalescent COVID-19.

The chain is built from TRBV3-1 (or the pseudogene TRBV3-2) and TRBJ2-2, with D hard to call. Germline-derived CDR1 and CDR2 are LGHDT and YNNKEL (reference sequence). V was pared by 5 bases and J by 0 bases, with 13 bases between. The CDR3 loop spans 16 amino acids. The chain's CDR3 is CASSMRQPPNTGELFF. The CDR3 nucleotides read TGTGCCAGCAGCATGCGGCAACCACCGAACACCGGGGAGCTGTTTTTT.

This chain links TRBV5-1 with TRBJ2-4; 11 bases are a match to TRBD1. Germline CDR1 and CDR2: SGHRS and YFSETQ. Losses at the gene ends were 2 bases for V and 1 base for J; bases not matched to a gene: 2. The CDR3 sequence is 16 residues long. The CDR3 DNA reads TGCGCCAGCAGCTTAGGACAGGGGGCGGCCAAAAACATTCAGTACTTC. Encoded protein: CASSLGQGAAKNIQYF.

The table lists this clone with a few counts. This chain links TRBV4-2 with TRBJ2-1; TRBD2 aligns across 10 bases. The J segment lost 9 bases and the V segment lost 0 bases, leaving 11 bases of the junction unmatched. The CDR3 length is 17 residues. CDR1 LGHNA and CDR2 YNFKEQ come from the germline V gene. CDR3 sequence: CASSQDLLSGGAGEQFF. CDR3 bases: TGTGCCAGCAGCCAAGATCTTCTCAGCGGGGGGGCCGGTGAGCAGTTCTTC.

This chain uses TRBV9 with TRBJ1-3; 9 nucleotides match TRBD1. The CDR3 contains 15 residues. From germline, CDR1 is SGDLS and CDR2 YYNGEE. V was clipped by 4 bases and J by 3 bases; unmatched bases: 5. The CDR3 bases are TGTGCCAGCAGCTCCACAGGGGGCGGTGGAAACACCATATATTTT. Residues: CASSSTGGGGNTIYF.

V and J are TRBV3-1 (or the pseudogene TRBV3-2) and TRBJ2-1; TRBD2 is a possible D gene (5 bases). CDR1 and CDR2 from the germline V gene are LGHDT and YNNKEL (reference sequence). CDR3 size: 15 residues. Trimming left V 0 bases short and J 0 bases short, with 6 bases between. Written as DNA, the CDR3 is TGTGCCAGCAGCCAAGACACTAGCTCCTACAATGAGCAGTTCTTC. This translates into CASSQDTSSYNEQFF.

The gene calls are TRBV2 and TRBJ2-2, with D perhaps matching TRBD1 (6 bases). The V gene lost 5 bases and the J gene lost 7 bases, with 14 bases spanning the gap. Germline CDR1 and CDR2: SNHLY and FYNNEI. This CDR3 spans 14 amino acids. The CDR3 region is CASSFWGQVGELFF. The DNA of the CDR3 is TGTGCCAGCAGTTTCTGGGGGCAGGTCGGGGAGCTGTTTTTT.

The rearrangement links TRBV18 to TRBJ1-2; D may be TRBD1 (6 bases). Germline CDR1 reads KGHSH; CDR2 reads LQKENI. V was trimmed by 2 bases and J by 3 bases, leaving 13 bases between them. The CDR3 has 15 residues. The CDR3 loop is CASSPTVGGDYGYTF. The CDR3, as DNA: TGTGCCAGCTCACCAACGGTAGGGGGTGACTATGGCTACACCTTC. The full variable domain, in which reference TRBV18 and TRBJ1-2 provide the parts outside the CDR3, is NAGVMQNPRHLVRRRGQEARLRCSPMKGHSHVYWYRQLPEEGLKFMVYLQKENIIDESGMPKERFSAEFPKEGPSILRIQQVVRGDSAAYFCASSPTVGGDYGYTFGSGTRLTVV.

This clone was picked up one time. V and J are TRBV2 and TRBJ2-7; 9 positions match TRBD1. The CDR3 totals 14 residues. Germline-derived CDR1 and CDR2 are SNHLY and FYNNEI. J was trimmed by 2 bases and V by 7 bases; bases with no gene match: 6. CDR3 DNA: TGTGCCAGCACCGCGGGACAGGGACCCTACGAGCAGTACTTC. Encoded protein: CASTAGQGPYEQYF.

The rearrangement uses TRBV7-2 and TRBJ1-1; D is uncertain. Germline V gene sequence: CDR1 SGHTA, CDR2 FQGNSA. Trimming took off 1 base at V and 1 base at J, with 10 bases between the two ends. The CDR3 runs to 15 residues. CDR3: CASSLGAPSNTEAFF. CDR3 in DNA: TGTGCCAGCAGCTTAGGGGCACCTTCGAACACTGAAGCTTTCTTT.

The gene calls are TRBV5-5 and TRBJ1-5; 7 bases match TRBD1. CDR1 and CDR2 from the germline V gene are SGHKS and YYEKEE (reference sequence). The CDR3 totals 16 residues. V gave up 0 bases and J gave up 2 bases; unmatched junction bases: 5. The CDR3 region is CASSLGMQGGNQPQHF. The CDR3 nucleotides read TGTGCCAGCAGCTTGGGGATGCAGGGGGGCAATCAGCCCCAGCATTTT.

The chain employs TRBV9 and TRBJ1-1; a possible D gene is TRBD1 (5 bases). Per germline, CDR1 SGDLS and CDR2 YYNGEE. V was cut by 2 bases and J by 4 bases, with 9 bases left in between. This CDR3 comprises 13 residues. Here the CDR3 reads CASSVTGGTEAFF. CDR3 nucleotide sequence: TGTGCCAGCAGCGTTACGGGGGGCACTGAAGCTTTCTTT.

This rearrangement joins TRBV29-1 to TRBJ2-7, with 9 bases identical to TRBD1. This CDR3 spans 12 amino acids. Germline loops: CDR1 SQVTM, CDR2 ANQGSEA. The V gene end was trimmed by 4 bases and the J gene end by 2 bases; junction bases not matched to a gene: 0. The CDR3 reads CSVGDRAYEQYF. The CDR3 DNA follows: TGCAGCGTTGGGGACAGGGCCTACGAGCAGTACTTC.

The V call is TRBV27, the J call TRBJ1-1; TRBD1 agrees at 7 bases. CDR1 and CDR2 (germline): MNHEY, SMNVEV (reference sequence). The length of the CDR3 is 17 residues. V shed 5 bases, J shed 4 bases, and the junction held 16 bases outside the gene matches. The CDR3 is CASSRITGVTTLTEAFF. For the CDR3, the DNA is TGTGCCAGCAGTAGAATAACAGGGGTAACAACCCTCACTGAAGCTTTCTTT.